This record looks at one TCR beta chain sequence and its context. Its antigen is unidentified. The data stem from a study of OX40 agonist ivuxolimab in advanced cancers. About the research overall: Earlier treatment with anti-PD-1, anti-PD-L1 or anti-CTLA-4 was permitted, and approximately 38% had received some.

General study findings and limits: At doses 0.1 to 3.0 mg/kg, CD4+ and CD8+ clones expanded.

This CDR3 has 13 residues. V lost 2 bases and J lost 8, with 11 bases in between. Germline V gene data show CDR1 as SGHDT and CDR2 as YYEEEE. Assay: immunoSEQ multiplex PCR; the TCRdb copy retains only in-frame clones and omits some. This table has 73,000 or so clones, roughly 85% appearing once. Sequencing was performed on CD4+ or CD8+ T cells sorted from blood, taken in a trial of the OX40 agonist ivuxolimab. This receptor was identified in an adult with an advanced solid tumor such as melanoma, head and neck, liver or kidney cancer. This chain uses TRBV5-6 with TRBJ2-1; tentative D call: TRBD2 (6 bases). The CDR3 sequence is CASSFAGSDEQFF. CDR3 DNA sequence: TGTGCCAGCAGCTTCGCCGGGAGCGATGAGCAGTTCTTC. Filled out from reference TRBV5-6 and TRBJ2-1, the complete variable domain reads DAGVTQSPTHLIKTRGQQVTLRCSPKSGHDTVSWYQQALGQGPQFIFQYYEEEERQRGNFPDRFSGHQFPNYSSELNVNALLLGDSALYLCASSFAGSDEQFFGPGTRLTVL.